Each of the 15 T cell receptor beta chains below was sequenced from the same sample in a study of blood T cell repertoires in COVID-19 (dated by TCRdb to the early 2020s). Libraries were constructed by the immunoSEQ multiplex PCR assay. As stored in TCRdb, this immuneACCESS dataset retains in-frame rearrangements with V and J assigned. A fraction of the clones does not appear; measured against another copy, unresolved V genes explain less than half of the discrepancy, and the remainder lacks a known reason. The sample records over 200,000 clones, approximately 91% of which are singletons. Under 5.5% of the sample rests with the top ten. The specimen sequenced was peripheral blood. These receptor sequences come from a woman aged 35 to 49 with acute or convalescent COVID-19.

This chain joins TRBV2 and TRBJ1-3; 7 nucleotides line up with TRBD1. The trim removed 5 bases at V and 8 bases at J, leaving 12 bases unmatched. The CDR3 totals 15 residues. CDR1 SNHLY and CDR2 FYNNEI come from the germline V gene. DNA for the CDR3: TGTGCCAGCAGTCCTTCGGGACAGACTTGGGACACCATATATTTT. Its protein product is CASSPSGQTWDTIYF.

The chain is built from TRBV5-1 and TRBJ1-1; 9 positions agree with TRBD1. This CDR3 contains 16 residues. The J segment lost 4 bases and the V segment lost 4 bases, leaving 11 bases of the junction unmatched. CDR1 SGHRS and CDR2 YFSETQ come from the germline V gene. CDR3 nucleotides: TGCGCCAGCAGCCCAGGGACAGGGTATTTTGTCACTGAAGCTTTCTTT. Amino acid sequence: CASSPGTGYFVTEAFF.

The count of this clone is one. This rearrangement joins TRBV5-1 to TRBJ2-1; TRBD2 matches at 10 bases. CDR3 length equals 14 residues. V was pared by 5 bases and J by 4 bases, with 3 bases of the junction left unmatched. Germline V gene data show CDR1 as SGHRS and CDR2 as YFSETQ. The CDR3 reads CASRLAGGYNEQFF. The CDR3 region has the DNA TGCGCCAGCAGGTTAGCGGGGGGATACAATGAGCAGTTCTTC.

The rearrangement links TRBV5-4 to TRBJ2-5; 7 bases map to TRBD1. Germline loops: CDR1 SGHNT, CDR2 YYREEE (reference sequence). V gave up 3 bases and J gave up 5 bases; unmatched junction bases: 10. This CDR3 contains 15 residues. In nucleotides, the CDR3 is TGTGCCAGCAGCTCCCGACCGGGACAGTGCGAGACCCAGTACTTC. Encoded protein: CASSSRPGQCETQYF.

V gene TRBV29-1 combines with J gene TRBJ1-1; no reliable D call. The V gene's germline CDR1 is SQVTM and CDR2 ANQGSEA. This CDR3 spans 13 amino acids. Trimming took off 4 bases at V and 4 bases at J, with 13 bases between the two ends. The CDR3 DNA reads TGCAGCGTTGGTTCGGGATCGGGCACTGAAGCTTTCTTT. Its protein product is CSVGSGSGTEAFF. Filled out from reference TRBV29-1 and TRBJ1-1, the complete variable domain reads SAVISQKPSRDICQRGTSLTIQCQVDSQVTMMFWYRQQPGQSLTLIATANQGSEATYESGFVIDKFPISRPNLTFSTLTVSNMSPEDSSIYLCSVGSGSGTEAFFGQGTRLTVV.

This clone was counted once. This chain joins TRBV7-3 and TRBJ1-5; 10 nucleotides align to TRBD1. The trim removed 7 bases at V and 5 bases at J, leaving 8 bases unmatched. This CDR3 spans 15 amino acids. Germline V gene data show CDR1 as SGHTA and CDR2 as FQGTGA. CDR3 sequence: CASTPKDRGYQPQHF. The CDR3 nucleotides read TGTGCCAGCACCCCTAAGGACAGGGGGTATCAGCCCCAGCATTTT.

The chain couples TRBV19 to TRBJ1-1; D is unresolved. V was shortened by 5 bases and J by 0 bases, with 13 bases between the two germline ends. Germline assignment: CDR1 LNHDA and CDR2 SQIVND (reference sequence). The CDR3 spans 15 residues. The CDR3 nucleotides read TGTGCCAGTAGTCTTGACACGGAACTGAACACTGAAGCTTTCTTT. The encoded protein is CASSLDTELNTEAFF.

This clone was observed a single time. The CDR3 spells CASSYSRRDGEKLFF. Here the CDR3 DNA reads TGTGCCAGCAGTTACTCGCGGCGCGATGGGGAAAAACTGTTTTTT. J is TRBJ1-4 and V is TRBV6-2 or TRBV6-3; D unresolved. Per germline, CDR1 MNHEY and CDR2 SVGEGT. The CDR3 is 15 amino acids. The V gene lost 0 bases and the J gene lost 8 bases, with 13 bases spanning the gap.

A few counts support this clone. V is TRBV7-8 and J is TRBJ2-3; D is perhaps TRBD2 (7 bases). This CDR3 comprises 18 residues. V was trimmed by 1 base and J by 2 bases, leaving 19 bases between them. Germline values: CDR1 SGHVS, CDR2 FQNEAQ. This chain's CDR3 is CASSLVGYAGALTDTQYF. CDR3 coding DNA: TGTGCCAGCAGCTTAGTCGGGTACGCGGGGGCCCTCACAGATACGCAGTATTTT. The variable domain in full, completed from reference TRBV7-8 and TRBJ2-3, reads GAGVSQSPRYKVAKRGQDVALRCDPISGHVSLFWYQQALGQGPEFLTYFQNEAQLDKSGLPSDRFFAERPEGSVSTLKIQRTQQEDSAVYLCASSLVGYAGALTDTQYFGPGTRLTVL.

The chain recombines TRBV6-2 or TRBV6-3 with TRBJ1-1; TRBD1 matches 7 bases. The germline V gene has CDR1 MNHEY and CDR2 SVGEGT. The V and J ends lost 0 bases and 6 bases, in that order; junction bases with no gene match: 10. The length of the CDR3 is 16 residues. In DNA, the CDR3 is TGTGCCAGCAGTTACTCGAGCTCGACAGGGAGCGCTGAAGCTTTCTTT. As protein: CASSYSSSTGSAEAFF.

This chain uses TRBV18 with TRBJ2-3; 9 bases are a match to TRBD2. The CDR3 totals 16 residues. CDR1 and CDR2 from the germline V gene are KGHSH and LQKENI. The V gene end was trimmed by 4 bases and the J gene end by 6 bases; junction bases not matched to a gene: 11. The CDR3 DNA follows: TGTGCCAGCTCACGAGGTAGCGGGGGCCCCCTGGATACGCAGTATTTT. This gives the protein CASSRGSGGPLDTQYF.

The CDR3 loop is CASSLGLAVNEQFF. In DNA, the CDR3 is TGCGCCAGCAGCCTAGGACTAGCGGTGAATGAGCAGTTCTTC. The J gene is TRBJ2-1, the V gene TRBV4-1, with 10 positions matching TRBD2. CDR3 length: 14 residues. The germline V gene has CDR1 MGHRA and CDR2 YSYEKL. The junction had 4 bases not matched to a gene; V was cut back by 4 bases and J by 7 bases.

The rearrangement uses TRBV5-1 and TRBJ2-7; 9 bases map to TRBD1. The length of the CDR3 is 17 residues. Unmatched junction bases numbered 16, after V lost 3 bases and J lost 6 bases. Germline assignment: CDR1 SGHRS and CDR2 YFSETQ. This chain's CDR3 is CASSWTPGTGTQGEQYV. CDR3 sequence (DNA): TGCGCCAGCAGCTGGACCCCCGGGACAGGGACTCAGGGCGAGCAGTACGTC.

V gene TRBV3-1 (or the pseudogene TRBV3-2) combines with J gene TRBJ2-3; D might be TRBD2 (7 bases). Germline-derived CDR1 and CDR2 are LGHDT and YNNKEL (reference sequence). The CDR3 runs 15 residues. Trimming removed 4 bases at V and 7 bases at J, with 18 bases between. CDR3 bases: TGTGCCAGCAGCCCCTCGGGGGGCCGCGCAAATACGCAGTATTTT. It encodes CASSPSGGRANTQYF.

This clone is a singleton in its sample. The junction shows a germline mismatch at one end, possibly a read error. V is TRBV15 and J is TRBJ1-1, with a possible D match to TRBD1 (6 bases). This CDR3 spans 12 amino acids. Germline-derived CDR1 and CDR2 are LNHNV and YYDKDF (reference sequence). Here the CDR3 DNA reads TGTGCCACCAGCAGGGGGGGGGCCCCCTTGGAATTT. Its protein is CATSRGGAPLEF. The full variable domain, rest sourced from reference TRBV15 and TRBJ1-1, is DAMVIQNPRYQVTQFGKPVTLSCSQTLNHNVMYWYQQKSSQAPKLLFHYYDKDFNNEADTPDNFQSRRPNTSFCFLDIRSPGLGDTAMYLCATSRGGAPLEFGQGTRLTVV.